These 3 T cell receptor beta chains were sequenced from one sample in a study of blood T cells in healthy people across ages. Next came a second PCR, run for about 7 to 12 cycles, which used a sample-barcoded 5' primer along with a J-beta primer mix. TCRdb reprocessed the 5' RACE reads via MiXCR and lists one record per CDR3 protein. The sample comprises approximately 900,000 distinct CDR3 sequences, roughly 52% of which are singletons, and under 15% rests with the top ten. The specimen was blood. These receptors all come from a man aged 25 to 45 in good health.

The chain employs TRBV5-1 and TRBJ1-1; possibly TRBD1 for D (6 bases). There are 13 residues in the CDR3. V dropped 8 bases and J dropped 1 base, with 12 bases sitting between them. Germline assignment: CDR1 SGHRS and CDR2 YFSETQ. Here the CDR3 DNA reads TGCGCCAGAACAGGACAGAAGAACACTGAAGCTTTCTTT. This codes for CARTGQKNTEAFF.

The chain recombines TRBV6-1 with TRBJ1-1; D is perhaps TRBD1 (6 bases). The V end was cut by 2 bases, the J end by 8 bases, with 12 bases between. CDR1 MNHNS and CDR2 SASEGT come from the germline V gene. The CDR3 sequence is 13 residues long. The CDR3 nucleotides read TGTGCCAGCAGTGAACAGGCCACAGGGGAAGCTTTCTTT. Its translation is CASSEQATGEAFF.

In its sample, this clonotype was seen many times. The rearrangement links TRBV10-3 to TRBJ2-1, with a possible D match to TRBD1 (6 bases). Germline-derived CDR1 and CDR2 are ENHRY and SYGVKD. The CDR3 spans 12 residues. Trimming left V 10 bases short and J 4 bases short, with 11 bases between. CDR3 region: CATQTGYNEQFF. For the CDR3, the DNA is TGTGCCACCCAGACAGGTTACAATGAGCAGTTCTTC.